The 29 T cell receptor beta chains presented below share a single source sample, sequenced in a study of regulatory T cells in long-lasting Graves disease. Noted time point: newly diagnosed GD, antithyroid drugs for less than 3 months. Researchers made the TCR library from RNA that was extracted from PBMCs. Assembly of TCR beta libraries relied on iRepertoire HTBI primers together with Arm-PCR of CDR3 regions. TCRdb recomputed calls from the multiplex PCR reads with MiXCR, one row per CDR3 protein. The sample has approximately 400,000 distinct CDR3 sequences, approximately 15% seen once. This same sample was also part of a study on T cells in Graves' hyperthyroidism and ophthalmopathy.

The sample was peripheral blood mononuclear cells (PBMCs), taken at new diagnosis, from a patient treated with antithyroid drugs. The receptors derive from a woman between 40 and 55 years old with Graves disease.

On this clonotype: This may be a read error, as it is one base from a much larger clone. The J gene is TRBJ1-4, the V gene TRBV5-8; D gene uncertain. The CDR3 is 15 residues long. The germline CDR1 and CDR2 sequences are SGHTS and YDEGEE. This CDR3 is CASSLGGVANEKMFF. CDR3 nucleotides: TGTGCCAGCAGCTTGGGCGGGGTAGCTAATGAAAAAATGTTTTTT.

This clonotype appeared many times. This sequence joins TRBV3-1 and TRBJ2-1; 10 bases align to TRBD2. The CDR3 covers 15 residues. CDR1 is LGHDT and CDR2 is YNNKEL in the germline V gene (reference sequence). The V and J ends lost 2 bases and 5 bases, in that order; junction bases with no gene match: 3. The CDR3 loop reads CASSQIAGGNNEQFF. In DNA, the CDR3 is TGTGCCAGCAGCCAAATAGCGGGAGGAAACAATGAGCAGTTCTTC.

This clonotype was seen repeatedly, ten times or more. V and J are TRBV11-3 and TRBJ2-7, with 8 bases aligning to TRBD1. This CDR3 spans 12 amino acids. V shed 6 bases, J shed 2 bases, and the junction held 0 bases outside the gene matches. CDR1 SGHNT and CDR2 YENEEA come from the germline V gene. DNA for the CDR3: TGTGCCAGCAGGGACAGGGCCTACGAGCAGTACTTC. Protein product: CASRDRAYEQYF.

There are many counts of this clonotype. The chain recombines TRBV28 with TRBJ2-2, with D perhaps matching TRBD1 (5 bases). The CDR3 is 14 amino acids. V was clipped by 6 bases and J by 1 base, with 9 bases between them. Germline V lookup: CDR1 MDHEN, CDR2 SYDVKM. The CDR3 DNA reads as TGTGCCAGCAGAACAGGTTTGAACACCGGGGAGCTGTTTTTT. This codes for CASRTGLNTGELFF.

The chain joins TRBV11-2 to TRBJ2-5, with D perhaps matching TRBD2 (6 bases). The CDR3 is 16 amino acids. CDR1 is SGHAT and CDR2 is FQNNGV in the germline V gene. The ends were cut back, 0 bases at V and 4 bases at J, with 15 bases in the middle. CDR3 in amino acids: CASSLDYTGVVETQYF. As DNA, the CDR3 is TGTGCCAGCAGCTTAGATTATACGGGAGTAGTAGAGACCCAGTACTTC.

This clonotype was found many times. This chain joins TRBV18 and TRBJ2-5; D is ambiguous. This CDR3 has 14 amino acids. Germline V gene lookup returns CDR1 KGHSH and CDR2 LQKENI. Trimming removed 0 bases at V and 5 bases at J, with 10 bases between. CDR3 coding DNA: TGTGCCAGCTCACCACCCGCTCTGGGGGAGACCCAGTACTTC. Translation: CASSPPALGETQYF.

In its sample, this clonotype was seen many times. As DNA, the CDR3 is TGTGCCAGCAGTCCACCAAATCAGGGAACTGAAGCTTTCTTT. This encodes CASSPPNQGTEAFF. The chain joins TRBV11-3 to TRBJ1-1, with a tentative D call TRBD1 (5 bases). Germline V gene data show CDR1 as SGHNT and CDR2 as YENEEA. The CDR3 extends over 14 amino acids. V lost 6 bases, J lost 5 bases, and 16 bases lay in between.

DNA for the CDR3: TGCGCCAGCAGCCAGGCCGGGACTAGCGGGAGAGCCGGGGAGCTGTTTTTT. This codes for CASSQAGTSGRAGELFF. The rearrangement uses TRBV4-3 and TRBJ2-2, with 14 bases aligning to TRBD2. With 3 bases clipped from V and 6 bases from J, the junction kept 6 bases outside the gene matches. CDR3 size: 17 residues. The V gene's germline CDR1 is LGHNA and CDR2 YSLEER.

On this clonotype itself: Given a far larger clone just one base away, this is likely a sequencing read error. The chain employs TRBV12-3 or TRBV12-4 and TRBJ2-7; 8 bases fit TRBD1. This CDR3 contains 15 residues. The CDR3 DNA sequence: TGTGCCAACAGTGACCAAGGACAGGGTATTGGCGAGCAGTACTTC. Its translation is CANSDQGQGIGEQYF.

The CDR3 is CASSVFSTDTQYF. The CDR3 DNA follows: TGTGCCAGCAGCGTTTTCAGCACAGATACGCAGTATTTT. The rearrangement links TRBV14 to TRBJ2-3; D is undetermined. The CDR3 is 13 residues long. Germline V gene data show CDR1 as SGHDN and CDR2 as FVKESK. Trimming left V 5 bases short and J 0 bases short, with 6 bases between. Combining the CDR3 with reference TRBV14 and TRBJ2-3 gives the whole variable domain EAGVTQFPSHSVIEKGQTVTLRCDPISGHDNLYWYRRVMGKEIKFLLHFVKESKQDESGMPNNRFLAERTGGTYSTLKVQPAELEDSGVYFCASSVFSTDTQYFGPGTRLTVL.

The sample holds many counts of this clonotype. This chain joins TRBV10-3 and TRBJ1-1; 8 bases are shared with TRBD1. Germline V gene data show CDR1 as ENHRY and CDR2 as SYGVKD. With V trimmed by 6 bases and J by 4 bases, 4 bases remained unmatched. The CDR3 runs to 13 residues. The CDR3 loop is CAIRTGGSTEAFF. The CDR3 bases are TGTGCCATCAGAACAGGGGGTTCCACTGAAGCTTTCTTT.

This clonotype occurred a few times. The chain employs TRBV7-2 and TRBJ1-4; D is ambiguous. The CDR3 covers 13 residues. The V end lost 4 bases, the J end lost 10 bases, and 13 bases lay between the germline ends. In germline, CDR1 is SGHTA, CDR2 FQGNSA. The CDR3 DNA reads TGTGCCAGCAGCTCCCGGCAATCTGGAAAACTGTTTTTT. Residues: CASSSRQSGKLFF.

This clonotype was detected many times. This rearrangement joins TRBV24-1 to TRBJ2-2; 7 bases line up with TRBD2. Germline V CDR1 and CDR2: KGHDR, SFDVKD. V shed 3 bases, J shed 2 bases, and the junction held 8 bases outside the gene matches. This CDR3 has 17 amino acids. CDR3 in DNA: TGTGCCACCAGTGATCTGGGGCTAGCGGAAAACACCGGGGAGCTGTTTTTT. Translated, it gives CATSDLGLAENTGELFF.

This clonotype has a count of ten or more. At one of its ends the junction is not consistent with the germline gene, which may arise from a read error. The gene calls are TRBV28 and TRBJ2-3; tentatively, D is TRBD2 (5 bases). The CDR3 sequence is 15 residues long. Germline CDR1 MDHEN, CDR2 SYDVKM. This CDR3 reads CASSFPLASTHTQYF. CDR3 sequence (DNA): TGTGCCAGCAGTTTTCCCCTCGCTAGCACACATACGCAGTATTTT.

The sample holds a few counts of this clonotype. V and J are TRBV6-1 and TRBJ2-3, with 7 nucleotides matching TRBD1. Germline V CDR1 and CDR2: MNHNS, SASEGT. With 5 bases clipped from V and 0 bases from J, the junction kept 8 bases outside the gene matches. The CDR3 runs 16 residues. The CDR3 DNA reads as TGTGCCAGCAGTCAACGACAGGGAATTAGCACAGATACGCAGTATTTT. It translates to CASSQRQGISTDTQYF.

Many counts were recorded for this clonotype. The genes are TRBV12-3 or TRBV12-4 and TRBJ1-4, with TRBD1 matching 8 bases. The CDR3 spans 15 residues. V lost 5 bases, J lost 6 bases, and 8 bases stayed unmatched. CDR3 amino acids: CASSNSRQGYEKLFF. In DNA, the CDR3 is TGTGCCAGCAGTAATAGTCGACAGGGGTATGAAAAACTGTTTTTT.

Ten or more counts support this clonotype. This chain uses TRBV6-1 with TRBJ2-1; D possibly uses TRBD1 or TRBD2 (5 bases each). The germline V gene has CDR1 MNHNS and CDR2 SASEGT. V dropped 4 bases and J dropped 2 bases, with 9 bases sitting between them. The CDR3 contains 14 residues. CDR3 residues: CASSVGEPYNEQFF. CDR3 sequence (DNA): TGTGCCAGCAGTGTGGGGGAGCCCTACAATGAGCAGTTCTTC.

This rearrangement joins TRBV5-1 to TRBJ2-2; D unresolved. The ends were cut back, 0 bases at V and 4 bases at J, with 13 bases in the middle. CDR1 SGHRS and CDR2 YFSETQ come from the germline V gene. There are 16 residues in the CDR3. The CDR3 sequence is CASSLVEGMGTGELFF. The CDR3 DNA is TGCGCCAGCAGCTTGGTCGAAGGGATGGGCACCGGGGAGCTGTTTTTT. The variable domain in full, with the rest retrieved from reference TRBV5-1 and TRBJ2-2, is KAGVTQTPRYLIKTRGQQVTLSCSPISGHRSVSWYQQTPGQGLQFLFEYFSETQRNKGNFPGRFSGRQFSNSRSEMNVSTLELGDSALYLCASSLVEGMGTGELFFGEGSRLTVL.

This rearrangement joins TRBV20-1 to TRBJ1-3; D is unclear. Germline-derived CDR1 and CDR2 are DFQATT and SNEGSKA (reference sequence). The CDR3 is 13 amino acids. V lost 6 bases and J lost 0, with 9 bases in between. For the CDR3, the DNA is TGCAGTGCCTACACCCGCTCTGGAAACACCATATATTTT. Protein product: CSAYTRSGNTIYF.

The genes are TRBV10-2 and TRBJ1-2, with TRBD1 as a possible D gene (6 bases). CDR1 and CDR2 from the germline V gene are WSHSY and SAAADI. Trimming removed 5 bases from V and 4 bases from J, with 17 bases in between. CDR3 size: 15 residues. CDR3 region: CASSPTPDSGYGYTF. DNA for the CDR3: TGCGCCAGCAGTCCCACGCCGGACAGTGGCTATGGCTACACCTTC.

This clonotype was counted many times. The chain joins TRBV28 to TRBJ2-2; 10 positions agree with TRBD2. The length of the CDR3 is 15 residues. Trimming removed 8 bases from V and 1 base from J; junction bases left unmatched: 4. Germline V gives CDR1 MDHEN, CDR2 SYDVKM. CDR3 nucleotides: TGTGCCAGCCTAGCGGGAGCTCTGAACACCGGGGAGCTGTTTTTT. It yields the protein CASLAGALNTGELFF.

This clonotype appeared a few times. This rearrangement joins TRBV30 to TRBJ1-6; D gene ambiguous. Germline CDR1 is GTSNPN and CDR2 is SVGIG (reference sequence). V was clipped by 0 bases and J by 0 bases, with 6 bases between them. The CDR3 runs to 15 residues. The CDR3 loop is CAWSVSGSYNSPLHF. Here the CDR3 DNA reads TGTGCCTGGAGTGTTTCGGGCTCCTATAATTCACCCCTCCACTTT.

The chain links TRBV29-1 to TRBJ2-3, with 9 bases identical to TRBD2. The CDR3 sequence is 14 residues long. V was clipped by 4 bases and J by 5 bases; unmatched bases: 7. The germline gives CDR1 SQVTM, CDR2 ANQGSEA. The CDR3 DNA follows: TGCAGCGTTGTCGGGCGGGAGGGTGTAGATACGCAGTATTTT. It is translated as CSVVGREGVDTQYF.

The sample holds many counts of this clonotype. The rearrangement joins TRBV4-1 to TRBJ2-2; TRBD2 agrees at 7 bases. The CDR3 length is 16 residues. Germline assignment: CDR1 MGHRA and CDR2 YSYEKL. J gave up 2 bases and V 1 base, and 4 bases lay outside the gene matches. The CDR3 protein is CASSQGGRANTGELFF. As DNA, the CDR3 is TGCGCCAGCAGCCAAGGGGGGAGGGCCAACACCGGGGAGCTGTTTTTT.

This clonotype occurred many times. The chain has TRBV7-9 and TRBJ2-1; D unclear. This CDR3 comprises 16 residues. Germline V CDR1 and CDR2: SEHNR, FQNEAQ (reference sequence). Deletions cut 2 bases from V and 1 base from J, with 12 bases between. The CDR3 bases are TGTGCCAGCAGCTTAAGCTTGGCCGTTTCCTACAATGAGCAGTTCTTC. This encodes CASSLSLAVSYNEQFF.

This clonotype was detected only a few times. This likely comes from a read error, as the CDR3 has no conserved phenylalanine or tryptophan at its end. V is TRBV3-1 and J is TRBJ1-1; D call uncertain. Trimming left V 1 base short and J 1 base short, with 7 bases between. The V gene's germline CDR1 is LGHDT and CDR2 YNNKEL (reference sequence). This CDR3 has 14 residues. The CDR3, as DNA: TGTGCCAGCAGCCAAGCGCGACAGAACACTGAAGCTTTCCTT. It is translated as CASSQARQNTEAFL.

This clonotype has just a few counts. This chain links TRBV12-3 or TRBV12-4 with TRBJ1-3; unclear D gene. Trimming shortened V by 3 bases and J by 0 bases, and 9 bases separated the two germline ends. The CDR3 is made up of 15 amino acids. The CDR3 protein is CASSFFKGSGNTIYF. DNA of the CDR3: TGTGCCAGCAGTTTCTTCAAGGGCTCTGGAAACACCATATATTTT.

The V call is TRBV7-2, the J call TRBJ2-3, with 11 bases lining up with TRBD2. V lost 4 bases and J lost 6; bases outside the gene matches: 3. This CDR3 region has 14 residues. Germline V gene data show CDR1 as SGHTA and CDR2 as FQGNSA. CDR3 protein: CASSSRLAGDTQYF. The CDR3 DNA follows: TGTGCCAGCAGCTCTAGACTAGCGGGGGATACGCAGTATTTT.

This clonotype occurred many times. This chain links TRBV6-5 with TRBJ2-7; TRBD2 agrees at 10 bases. V shed 4 bases, J shed 0 bases, and the junction held 15 bases outside the gene matches. This CDR3 comprises 19 residues. In germline, CDR1 is MNHEY, CDR2 SVGAGI. CDR3 sequence: CASSSTLLSGTSVSYEQYF. CDR3 in DNA: TGTGCCAGCAGTTCCACTCTTCTCTCCGGGACTAGCGTCTCCTACGAGCAGTACTTC.